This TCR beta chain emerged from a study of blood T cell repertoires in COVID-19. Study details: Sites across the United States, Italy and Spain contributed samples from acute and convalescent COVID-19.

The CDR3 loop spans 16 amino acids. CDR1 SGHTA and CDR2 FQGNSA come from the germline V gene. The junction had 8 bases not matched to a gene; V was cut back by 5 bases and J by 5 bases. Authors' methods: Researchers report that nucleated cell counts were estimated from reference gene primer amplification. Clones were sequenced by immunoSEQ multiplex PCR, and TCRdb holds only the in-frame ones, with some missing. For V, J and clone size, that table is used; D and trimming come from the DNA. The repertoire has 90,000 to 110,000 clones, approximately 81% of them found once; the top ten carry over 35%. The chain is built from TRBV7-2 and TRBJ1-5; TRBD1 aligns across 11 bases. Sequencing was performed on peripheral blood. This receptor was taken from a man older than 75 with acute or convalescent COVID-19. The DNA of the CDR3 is TGTGCCAGCAGCATCGCCGGGACAGGGGGATATCAGCCCCAGCATTTT. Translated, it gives CASSIAGTGGYQPQHF. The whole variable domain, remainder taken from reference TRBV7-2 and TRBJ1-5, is GAGVSQSPSNKVTEKGKDVELRCDPISGHTALYWYRQSLGQGLEFLIYFQGNSAPDKSGLPSDRFSAERTGGSVSTLTIQRTQQEDSAVYLCASSIAGTGGYQPQHFGDGTRLSIL.